This T cell receptor beta chain came from a study of blood T cell repertoires in COVID-19. Study information: Acute and convalescent COVID-19 samples came from the United States, Italy and Spain.

Method: immunoSEQ multiplex PCR; TCRdb's copy keeps in-frame clones and lacks some. In the table there are about 150,000 clones, roughly 81% of which are singletons. V shed 3 bases and J 0 bases; nucleotides not matched to a gene: 6. The CDR3 has 18 amino acids. CDR1 KGHSH and CDR2 LQKENI come from the germline V gene. The rearrangement uses TRBV18 and TRBJ2-3, with 13 bases aligning to TRBD2. The sequence derives from a woman at least 80 years old with COVID-19, enrolled during active disease. Sequencing input: peripheral blood. CDR3 nucleotide sequence: TGTGCCAGCTCACCGCCTCGACTAGCGGGGGGTAGCACAGATACGCAGTATTTT. Its protein is CASSPPRLAGGSTDTQYF.